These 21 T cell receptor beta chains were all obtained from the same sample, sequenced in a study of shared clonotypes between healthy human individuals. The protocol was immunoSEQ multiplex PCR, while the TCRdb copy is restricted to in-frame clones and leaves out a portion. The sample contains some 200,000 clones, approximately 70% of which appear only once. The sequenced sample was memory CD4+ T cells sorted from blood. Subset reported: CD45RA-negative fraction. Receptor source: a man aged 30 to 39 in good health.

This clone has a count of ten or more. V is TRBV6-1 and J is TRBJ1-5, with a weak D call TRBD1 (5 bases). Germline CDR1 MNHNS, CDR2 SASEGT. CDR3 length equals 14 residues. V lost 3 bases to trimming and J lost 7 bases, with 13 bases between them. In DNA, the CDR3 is TGTGCCAGCAGTGATCAGGGTAGGCAACAGCCCCAGCATTTT. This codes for CASSDQGRQQPQHF.

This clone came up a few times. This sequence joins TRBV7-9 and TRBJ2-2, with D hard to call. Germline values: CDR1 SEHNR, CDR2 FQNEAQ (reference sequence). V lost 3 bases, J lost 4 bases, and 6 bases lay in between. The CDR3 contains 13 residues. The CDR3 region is CASSFTITGELFF. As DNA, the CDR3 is TGTGCCAGCAGCTTTACCATCACCGGGGAGCTGTTTTTT.

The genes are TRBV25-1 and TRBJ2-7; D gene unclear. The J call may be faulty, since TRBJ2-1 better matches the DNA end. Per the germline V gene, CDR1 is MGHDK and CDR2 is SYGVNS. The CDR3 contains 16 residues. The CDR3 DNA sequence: TGTGCCAGCAGTGGCCAGTGGTCTGTATCCCTCAATGAGCAGTTCTTC. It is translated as CASSGQWSVSLNEQFF.

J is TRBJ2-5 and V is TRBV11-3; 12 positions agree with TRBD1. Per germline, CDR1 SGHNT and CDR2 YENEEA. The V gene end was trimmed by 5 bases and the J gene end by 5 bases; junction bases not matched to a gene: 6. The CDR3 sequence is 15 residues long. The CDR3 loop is CASSRGQGAEETQYF. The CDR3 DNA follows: TGTGCCAGCAGCCGGGGACAGGGGGCGGAGGAGACCCAGTACTTC.

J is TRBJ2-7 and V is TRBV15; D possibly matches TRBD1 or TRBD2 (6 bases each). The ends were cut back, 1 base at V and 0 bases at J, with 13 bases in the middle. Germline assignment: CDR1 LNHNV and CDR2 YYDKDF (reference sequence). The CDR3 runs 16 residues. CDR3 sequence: CATSRGGAVSSYEQYF. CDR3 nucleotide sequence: TGTGCCACCAGCAGAGGGGGGGCGGTTAGCTCCTACGAGCAGTACTTC.

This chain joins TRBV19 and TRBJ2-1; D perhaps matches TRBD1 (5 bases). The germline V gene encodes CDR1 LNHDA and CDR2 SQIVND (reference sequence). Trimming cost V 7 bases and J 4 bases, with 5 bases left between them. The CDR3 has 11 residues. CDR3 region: CASKGYNEQFF. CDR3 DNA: TGTGCCAGTAAGGGGTACAATGAGCAGTTCTTC. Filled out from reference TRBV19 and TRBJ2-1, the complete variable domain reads DGGITQSPKYLFRKEGQNVTLSCEQNLNHDAMYWYRQDPGQGLRLIYYSQIVNDFQKGDIAEGYSVSREKKESFPLTVTSAQKNPTAFYLCASKGYNEQFFGPGTRLTVL.

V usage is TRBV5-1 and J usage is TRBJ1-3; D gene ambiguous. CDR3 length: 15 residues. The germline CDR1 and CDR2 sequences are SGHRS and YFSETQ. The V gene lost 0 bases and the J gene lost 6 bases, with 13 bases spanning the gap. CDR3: CASSLAAGPENTIYF. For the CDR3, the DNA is TGCGCCAGCAGCTTGGCCGCAGGACCTGAAAACACCATATATTTT.

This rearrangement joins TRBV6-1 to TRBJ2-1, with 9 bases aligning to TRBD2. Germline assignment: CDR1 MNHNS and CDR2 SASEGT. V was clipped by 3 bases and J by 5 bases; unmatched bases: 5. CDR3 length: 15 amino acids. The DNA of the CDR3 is TGTGCCAGCAGTGAGTGGCTAGCGGGAAACAATGAGCAGTTCTTC. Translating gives CASSEWLAGNNEQFF.

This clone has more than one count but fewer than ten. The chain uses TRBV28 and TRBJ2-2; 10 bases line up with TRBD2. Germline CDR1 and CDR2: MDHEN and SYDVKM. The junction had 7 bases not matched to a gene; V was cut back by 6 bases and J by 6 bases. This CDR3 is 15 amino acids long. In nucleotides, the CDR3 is TGTGCCAGCAGACCGCTAGCGGGAGCTTCCGGGGAGCTGTTTTTT. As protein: CASRPLAGASGELFF. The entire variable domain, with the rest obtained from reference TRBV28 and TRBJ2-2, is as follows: DVKVTQSSRYLVKRTGEKVFLECVQDMDHENMFWYRQDPGLGLRLIYFSYDVKMKEKGDIPEGYSVSREKKERFSLILESASTNQTSMYLCASRPLAGASGELFFGEGSRLTVL.

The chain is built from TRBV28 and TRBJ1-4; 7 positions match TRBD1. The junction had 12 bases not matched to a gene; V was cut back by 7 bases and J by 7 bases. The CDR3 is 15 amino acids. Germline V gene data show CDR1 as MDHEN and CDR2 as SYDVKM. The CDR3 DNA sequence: TGTGCCAGCACTCACAGCGGGCAGGGGGGTGAAAAACTGTTTTTT. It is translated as CASTHSGQGGEKLFF.

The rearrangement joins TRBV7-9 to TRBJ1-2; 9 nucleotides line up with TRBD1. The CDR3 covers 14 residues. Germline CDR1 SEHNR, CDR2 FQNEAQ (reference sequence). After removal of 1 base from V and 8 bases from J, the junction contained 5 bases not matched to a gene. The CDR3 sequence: CASSLGGTGRGYTF. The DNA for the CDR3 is TGTGCCAGCAGCTTAGGCGGGACAGGGCGCGGCTACACCTTC.

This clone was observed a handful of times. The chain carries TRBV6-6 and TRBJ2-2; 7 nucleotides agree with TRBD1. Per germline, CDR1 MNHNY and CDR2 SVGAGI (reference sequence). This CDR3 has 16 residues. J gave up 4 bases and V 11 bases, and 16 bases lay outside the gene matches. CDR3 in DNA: TGTGCCGGGAAAGGCTCCAGGACAGGCCCCACCGGGGAGCTGTTTTTT. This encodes CAGKGSRTGPTGELFF.

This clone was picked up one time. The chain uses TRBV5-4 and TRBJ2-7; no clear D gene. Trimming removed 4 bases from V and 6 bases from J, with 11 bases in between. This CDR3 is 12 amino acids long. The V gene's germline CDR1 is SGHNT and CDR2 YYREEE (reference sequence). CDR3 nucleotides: TGTGCCAGCAGCCCCGCCCCCGGCGAGCAGTACTTC. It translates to CASSPAPGEQYF.

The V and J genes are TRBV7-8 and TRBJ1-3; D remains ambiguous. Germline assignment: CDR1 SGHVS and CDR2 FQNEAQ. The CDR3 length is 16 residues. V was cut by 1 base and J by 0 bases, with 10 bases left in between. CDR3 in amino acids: CASSLDSYSSGNTIYF. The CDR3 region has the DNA TGTGCCAGCAGCTTAGACAGTTACAGCTCTGGAAACACCATATATTTT.

CDR3: CASMGAGPETSTDTQYF. The CDR3 nucleotides read TGCGCCAGCATGGGAGCGGGACCTGAAACTAGCACAGATACGCAGTATTTT. The chain couples TRBV5-1 to TRBJ2-3, with 7 bases aligning to TRBD2. V trimming: 6 bases; J trimming: 0 bases; junction bases outside the gene matches: 13. The CDR3 covers 17 residues. The germline V gene encodes CDR1 SGHRS and CDR2 YFSETQ.

The DNA of the CDR3 is TGTGCCAGCAGCTTCGGTAGGGGTGAGACCCAGTACTTC. This codes for CASSFGRGETQYF. V and J are TRBV7-2 and TRBJ2-5; possible D gene TRBD1, 5 bases. Germline V gene sequence: CDR1 SGHTA, CDR2 FQGNSA. The CDR3 runs 13 residues. V was trimmed by 3 bases and J by 5 bases, leaving 10 bases between them.

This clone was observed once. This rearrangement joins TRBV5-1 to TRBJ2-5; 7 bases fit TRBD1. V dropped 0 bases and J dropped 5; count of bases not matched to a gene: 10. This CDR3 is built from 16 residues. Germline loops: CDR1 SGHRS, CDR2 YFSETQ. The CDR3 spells CASSLGEQGRLETQYF. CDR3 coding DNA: TGCGCCAGCAGCTTGGGGGAACAGGGGCGATTGGAGACCCAGTACTTC.

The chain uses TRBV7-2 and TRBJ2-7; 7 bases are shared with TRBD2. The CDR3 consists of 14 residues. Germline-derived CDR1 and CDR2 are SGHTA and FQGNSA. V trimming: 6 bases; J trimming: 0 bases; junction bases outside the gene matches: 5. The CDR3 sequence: CASRQTSISYEQYF. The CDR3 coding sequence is TGTGCCAGCAGGCAGACTAGCATCTCCTACGAGCAGTACTTC. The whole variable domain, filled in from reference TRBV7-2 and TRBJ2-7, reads GAGVSQSPSNKVTEKGKDVELRCDPISGHTALYWYRQSLGQGLEFLIYFQGNSAPDKSGLPSDRFSAERTGGSVSTLTIQRTQQEDSAVYLCASRQTSISYEQYFGPGTRLTVT.

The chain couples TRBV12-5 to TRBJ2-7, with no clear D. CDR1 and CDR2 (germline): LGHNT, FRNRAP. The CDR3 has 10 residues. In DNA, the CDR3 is TGTGCCACCCCGAGCAACGAGCAGTACTTC. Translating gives CATPSNEQYF.

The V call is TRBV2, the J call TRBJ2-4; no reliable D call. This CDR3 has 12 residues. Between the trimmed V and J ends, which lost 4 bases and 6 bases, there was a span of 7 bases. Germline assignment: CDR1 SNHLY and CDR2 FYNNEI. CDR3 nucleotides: TGTGCCAGCAGTGCCGCCTTAAACATTCAGTACTTC. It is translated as CASSAALNIQYF.

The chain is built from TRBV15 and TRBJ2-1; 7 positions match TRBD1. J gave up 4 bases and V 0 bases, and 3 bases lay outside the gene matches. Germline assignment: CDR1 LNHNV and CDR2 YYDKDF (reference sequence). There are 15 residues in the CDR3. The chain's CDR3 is CATSRDRGRYNEQFF. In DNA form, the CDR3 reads TGTGCCACCAGCAGAGATAGGGGGCGATACAATGAGCAGTTCTTC.